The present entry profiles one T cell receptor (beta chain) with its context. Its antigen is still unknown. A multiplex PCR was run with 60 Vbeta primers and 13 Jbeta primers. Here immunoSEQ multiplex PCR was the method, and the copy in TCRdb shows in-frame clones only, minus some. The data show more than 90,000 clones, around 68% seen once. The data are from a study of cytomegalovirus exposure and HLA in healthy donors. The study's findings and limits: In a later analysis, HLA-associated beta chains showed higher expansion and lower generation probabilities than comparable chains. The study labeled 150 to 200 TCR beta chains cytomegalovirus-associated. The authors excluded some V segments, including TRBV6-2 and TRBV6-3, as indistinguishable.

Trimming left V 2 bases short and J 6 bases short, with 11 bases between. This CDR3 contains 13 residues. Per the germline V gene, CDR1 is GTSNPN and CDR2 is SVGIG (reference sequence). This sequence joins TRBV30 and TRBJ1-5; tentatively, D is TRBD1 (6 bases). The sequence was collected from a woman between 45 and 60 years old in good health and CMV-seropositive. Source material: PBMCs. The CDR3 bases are TGTGCCTGGAGTCTGGGGGCGGGTCAGCCCCAGCATTTT. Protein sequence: CAWSLGAGQPQHF.